Listed below are T cell receptor beta chains from one sample, sequenced in a study of blood T cells in healthy people across ages. TCRdb redid the calling of the 5' RACE reads with MiXCR, one entry per CDR3 protein. The sample contains fewer than 800,000 distinct CDR3 sequences, 20% to 25% of which appear only once. Sequenced input: blood. The receptors derive from a man between 65 and 85 years old in good health. Both conserved end residues are part of each CDR3. D genes are given only for firm matches. Part of the rows lack a size; the others show once, few, many or a class for expanded clones.

CDR3	DNA	size	V	length	D	J
CASSFARYLSGANVLTF	TGTGCCAGCAGTTTTGCCAGGTACCTCTCTGGGGCCAACGTCCTGACTTTC	few	TRBV2	17	NA	TRBJ2-6
CASSYDGTAVGYTF	TGTGCCAGCAGTTACGACGGGACAGCCGTTGGCTACACCTTC	once	TRBV6-6	14	TRBD1	TRBJ1-2
CASLGTPLAKNIQYF	TGTGCCAGCTTGGGGACGCCCTTAGCCAAAAACATTCAGTACTTC	NA	TRBV6-2/TRBV6-3	15	NA	TRBJ2-4
CASSSVGGAVETQYF	TGTGCCAGCAGCTCAGTAGGGGGGGCGGTGGAGACCCAGTACTTC	few	TRBV7-2	15	NA	TRBJ2-5
CASSLAQGAGANVLTF	TGTGCCAGCAGCTTAGCACAGGGGGCTGGGGCCAACGTCCTGACTTTC	few	TRBV7-9	16	TRBD1	TRBJ2-6
CASSELAGEDTQYF	TGTGCCAGCAGTGAACTAGCGGGAGAAGATACGCAGTATTTT	NA	TRBV6-2/TRBV6-3	14	TRBD2	TRBJ2-3
CSVGGQGVQETQYF	TGCAGCGTCGGGGGACAGGGGGTCCAAGAGACCCAGTACTTC	once	TRBV29-1	14	TRBD1	TRBJ2-5
CASSLTVGASTDTQYF	TGTGCCAGCAGTCTAACTGTGGGGGCTAGCACAGATACGCAGTATTTT	NA	TRBV28	16	NA	TRBJ2-3
CASSQDVKTSANEPFF	TGCGCCAGCAGCCAAGATGTCAAGACCTCCGCCAATGAGCCGTTCTTC	once	TRBV4-1	16	NA	TRBJ2-1
CASSYAGRGTRSPLHF	TGTGCCAGCAGTTACGCGGGACGAGGGACTCGGTCACCCCTCCACTTT	few	TRBV6-5	16	NA	TRBJ1-6
CSAGGQGIMNTEAFF	TGCAGTGCGGGGGGACAGGGGATAATGAACACTGAAGCTTTCTTT	NA	TRBV20-1	15	TRBD1	TRBJ1-1
CASASKLSGELFF	TGTGCCAGCGCAAGTAAGCTTTCCGGGGAGCTGTTTTTT	once	TRBV9	13	NA	TRBJ2-2
CASSYSNWGTTKNIQYF	TGTGCCAGCAGTTACTCGAACTGGGGGACGACCAAAAACATTCAGTACTTC	few	TRBV6-6	17	NA	TRBJ2-4
CASSQAYRIRGPTNYGYTF	TGTGCCAGCAGCCAAGCTTACAGGATCAGGGGGCCCACTAACTATGGCTACACCTTC	NA	TRBV14	19	TRBD1	TRBJ1-2
CATSDPGTSGSNREQFF	TGTGCCACCAGTGACCCCGGGACTAGCGGGAGTAACCGCGAGCAGTTCTTC	few	TRBV24-1	17	TRBD2	TRBJ2-1
CASSLAVGSYNEQLF	TGTGCCAGCAGTTTGGCGGTCGGCTCCTACAATGAGCAGCTCTTC	once	TRBV12-3/TRBV12-4	15	NA	TRBJ2-1
CSASPSVGLTYEQYF	TGCAGTGCTAGTCCCTCCGTGGGCTTAACCTACGAGCAGTACTTC	NA	TRBV20-1	15	NA	TRBJ2-7